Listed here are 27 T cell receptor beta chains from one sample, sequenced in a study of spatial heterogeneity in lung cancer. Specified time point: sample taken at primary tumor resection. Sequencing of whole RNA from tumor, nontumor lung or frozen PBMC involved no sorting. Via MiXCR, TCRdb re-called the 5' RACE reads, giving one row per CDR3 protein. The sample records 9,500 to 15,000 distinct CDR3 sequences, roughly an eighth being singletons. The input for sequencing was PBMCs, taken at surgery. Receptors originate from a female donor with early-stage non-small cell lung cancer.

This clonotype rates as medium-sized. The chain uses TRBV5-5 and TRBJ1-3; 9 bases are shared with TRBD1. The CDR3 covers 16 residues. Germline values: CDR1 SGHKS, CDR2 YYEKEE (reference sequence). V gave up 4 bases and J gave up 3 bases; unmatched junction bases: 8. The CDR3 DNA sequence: TGTGCCAGCAGCCACACGACAGGGGGTCGTGGAAACACCATATATTTT. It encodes CASSHTTGGRGNTIYF.

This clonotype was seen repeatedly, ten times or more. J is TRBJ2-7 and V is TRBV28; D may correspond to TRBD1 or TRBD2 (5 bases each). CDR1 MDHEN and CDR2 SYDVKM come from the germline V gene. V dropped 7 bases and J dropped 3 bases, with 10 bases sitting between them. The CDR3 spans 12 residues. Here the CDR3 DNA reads TGTGCCAGCAATACTGGGGGCTACGAGCAGTACTTC. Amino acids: CASNTGGYEQYF.

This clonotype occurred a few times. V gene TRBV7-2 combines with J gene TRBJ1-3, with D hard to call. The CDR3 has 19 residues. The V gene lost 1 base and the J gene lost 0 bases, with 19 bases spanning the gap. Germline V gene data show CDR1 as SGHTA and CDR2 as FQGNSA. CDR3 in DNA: TGTGCCAGCAGCTTAGTCCCCATAGGAACCTTGGGCTCTGGAAACACCATATATTTT. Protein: CASSLVPIGTLGSGNTIYF.

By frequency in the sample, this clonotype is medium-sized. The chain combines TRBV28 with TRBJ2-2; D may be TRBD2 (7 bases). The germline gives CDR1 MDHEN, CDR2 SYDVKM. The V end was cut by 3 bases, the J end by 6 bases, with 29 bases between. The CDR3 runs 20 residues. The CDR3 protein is CASSFGTYGGRGLNAGELFF. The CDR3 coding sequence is TGTGCCAGCAGTTTTGGGACCTACGGGGGGCGCGGGTTAAATGCCGGGGAGCTGTTTTTT.

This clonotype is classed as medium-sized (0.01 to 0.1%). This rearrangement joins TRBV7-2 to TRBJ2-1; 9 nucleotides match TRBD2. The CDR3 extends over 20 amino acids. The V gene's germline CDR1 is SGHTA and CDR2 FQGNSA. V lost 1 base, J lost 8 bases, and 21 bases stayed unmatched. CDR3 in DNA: TGTGCCAGCAGCTTAGTCGGGTCCGGGTTAGCGGGAGACCCCCGGGATGAGCAGTTCTTC. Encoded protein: CASSLVGSGLAGDPRDEQFF.

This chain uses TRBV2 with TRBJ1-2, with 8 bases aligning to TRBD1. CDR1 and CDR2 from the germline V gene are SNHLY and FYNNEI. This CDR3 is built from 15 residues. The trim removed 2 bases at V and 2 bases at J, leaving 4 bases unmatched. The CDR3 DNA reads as TGTGCCAGCAGTGAATGGACAGGGAGAAACTATGGCTACACCTTC. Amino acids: CASSEWTGRNYGYTF.

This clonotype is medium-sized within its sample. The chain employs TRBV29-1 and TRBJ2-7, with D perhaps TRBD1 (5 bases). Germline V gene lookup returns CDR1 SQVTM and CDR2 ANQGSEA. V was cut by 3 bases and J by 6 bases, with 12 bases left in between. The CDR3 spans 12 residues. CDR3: CSVDFREGEQYF. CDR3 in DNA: TGCAGCGTTGACTTCAGGGAAGGCGAGCAGTACTTC.

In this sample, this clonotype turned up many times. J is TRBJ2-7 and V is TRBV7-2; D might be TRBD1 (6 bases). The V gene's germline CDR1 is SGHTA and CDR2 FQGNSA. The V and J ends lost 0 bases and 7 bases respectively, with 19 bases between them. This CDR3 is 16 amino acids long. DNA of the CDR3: TGTGCCAGCAGCTTAGCCCAAGGGGGACCGGCGCGGGAGCAGTACTTC. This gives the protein CASSLAQGGPAREQYF.

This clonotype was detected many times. The CDR3 DNA follows: TGTGCCAGCAGCTCGGGGGGACCCCAGCATTTT. This sequence encodes CASSSGGPQHF. The chain uses TRBV7-9 and TRBJ1-5, with D possibly TRBD1 on 5 matching bases. Per germline, CDR1 SEHNR and CDR2 FQNEAQ (reference sequence). V gave up 4 bases and J gave up 10 bases, with 8 bases separating them. This CDR3 has 11 amino acids.

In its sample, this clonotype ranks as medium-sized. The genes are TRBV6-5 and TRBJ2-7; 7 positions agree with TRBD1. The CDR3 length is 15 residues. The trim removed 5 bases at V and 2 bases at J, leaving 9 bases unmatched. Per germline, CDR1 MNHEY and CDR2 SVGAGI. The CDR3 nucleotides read TGTGCCAGCAGTGCCACCCGGGACAGCCCCTACGAGCAGTACTTC. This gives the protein CASSATRDSPYEQYF.

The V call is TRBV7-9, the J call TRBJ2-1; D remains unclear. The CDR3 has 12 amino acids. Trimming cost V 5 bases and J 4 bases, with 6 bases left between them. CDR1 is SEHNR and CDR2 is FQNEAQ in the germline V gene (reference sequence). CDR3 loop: CASSRGYNEQFF. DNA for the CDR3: TGTGCCAGCAGCCGAGGATACAATGAGCAGTTCTTC.

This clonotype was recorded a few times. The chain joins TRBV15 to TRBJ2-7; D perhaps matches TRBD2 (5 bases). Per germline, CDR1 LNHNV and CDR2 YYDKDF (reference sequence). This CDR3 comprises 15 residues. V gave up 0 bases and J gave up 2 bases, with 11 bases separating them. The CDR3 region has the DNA TGTGCCACCAGCAGAGATTTACTAGGTACCTACGAGCAGTACTTC. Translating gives CATSRDLLGTYEQYF.

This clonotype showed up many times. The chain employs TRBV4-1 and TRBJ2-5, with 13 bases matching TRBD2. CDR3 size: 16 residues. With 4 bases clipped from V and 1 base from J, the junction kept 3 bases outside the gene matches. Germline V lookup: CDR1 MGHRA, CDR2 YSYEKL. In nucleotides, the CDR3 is TGCGCCAGCAGCCTCAGGACTAGCGGGGGCCAAGAGACCCAGTACTTC. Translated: CASSLRTSGGQETQYF.

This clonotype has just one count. This CDR3 is CASSLIEVEQYF. DNA for the CDR3: TGTGCCAGCAGCTTGATTGAGGTAGAGCAGTACTTC. The V call is TRBV7-2, the J call TRBJ2-7, with D hard to call. V dropped 3 bases and J dropped 7 bases, with 10 bases sitting between them. This CDR3 has 12 amino acids. Germline CDR1 and CDR2: SGHTA and FQGNSA.

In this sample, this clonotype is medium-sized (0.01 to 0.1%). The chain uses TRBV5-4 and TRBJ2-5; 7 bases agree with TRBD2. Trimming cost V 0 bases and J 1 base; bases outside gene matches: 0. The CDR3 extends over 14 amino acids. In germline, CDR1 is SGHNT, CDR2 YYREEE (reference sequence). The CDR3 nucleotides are TGTGCCAGCAGCTTGGGGACTAGCCAAGAGACCCAGTACTTC. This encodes CASSLGTSQETQYF.

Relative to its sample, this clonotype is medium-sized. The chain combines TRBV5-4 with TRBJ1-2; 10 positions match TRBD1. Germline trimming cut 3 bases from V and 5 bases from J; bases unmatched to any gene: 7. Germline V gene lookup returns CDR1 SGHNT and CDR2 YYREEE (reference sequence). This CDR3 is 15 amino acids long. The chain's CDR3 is CASSWETGGLYGYTF. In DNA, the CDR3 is TGTGCCAGCAGCTGGGAGACAGGGGGCCTATATGGCTACACCTTC.

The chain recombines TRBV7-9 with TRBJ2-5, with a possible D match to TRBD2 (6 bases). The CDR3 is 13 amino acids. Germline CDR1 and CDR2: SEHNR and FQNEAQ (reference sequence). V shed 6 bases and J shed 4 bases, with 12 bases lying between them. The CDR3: CASSSRGRETQYF. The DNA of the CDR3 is TGTGCCAGCAGTTCACGGGGGAGAGAGACCCAGTACTTC.

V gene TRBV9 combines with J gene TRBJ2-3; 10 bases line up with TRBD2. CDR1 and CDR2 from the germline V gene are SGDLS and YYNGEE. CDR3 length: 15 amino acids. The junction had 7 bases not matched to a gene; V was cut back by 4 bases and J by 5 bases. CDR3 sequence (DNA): TGTGCCAGCAGCCTGAGCGGGAGGGCCATAGATACGCAGTATTTT. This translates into CASSLSGRAIDTQYF.

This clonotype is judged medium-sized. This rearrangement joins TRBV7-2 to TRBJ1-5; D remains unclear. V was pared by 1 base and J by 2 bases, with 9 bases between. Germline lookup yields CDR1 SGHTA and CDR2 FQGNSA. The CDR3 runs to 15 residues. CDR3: CASSLDSLRNQPQHF. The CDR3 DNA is TGTGCCAGCAGCTTAGACAGCCTACGCAATCAGCCCCAGCATTTT.

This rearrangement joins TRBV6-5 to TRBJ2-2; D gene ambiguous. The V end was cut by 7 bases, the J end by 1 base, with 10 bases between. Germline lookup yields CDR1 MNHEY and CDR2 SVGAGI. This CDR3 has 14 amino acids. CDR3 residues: CASKMRRNTGELFF. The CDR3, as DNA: TGTGCCAGCAAAATGAGAAGGAACACCGGGGAGCTGTTTTTT.

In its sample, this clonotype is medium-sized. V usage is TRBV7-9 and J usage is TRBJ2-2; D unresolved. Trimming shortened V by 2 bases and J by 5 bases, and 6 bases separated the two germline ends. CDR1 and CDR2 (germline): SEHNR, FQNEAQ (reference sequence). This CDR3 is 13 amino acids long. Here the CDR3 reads CASSLRSTGELFF. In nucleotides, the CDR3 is TGTGCCAGCAGCTTAAGGTCGACCGGGGAGCTGTTTTTT. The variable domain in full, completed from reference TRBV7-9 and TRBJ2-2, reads DTGVSQNPRHKITKRGQNVTFRCDPISEHNRLYWYRQTLGQGPEFLTYFQNEAQLEKSRLLSDRFSAERPKGSFSTLEIQRTEQGDSAMYLCASSLRSTGELFFGEGSRLTVL.

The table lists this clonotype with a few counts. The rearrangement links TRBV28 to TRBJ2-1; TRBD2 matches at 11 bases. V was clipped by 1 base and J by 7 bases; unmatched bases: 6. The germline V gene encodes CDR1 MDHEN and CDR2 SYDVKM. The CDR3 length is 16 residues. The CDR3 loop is CASSLSGTSGGNEQFF. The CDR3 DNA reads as TGTGCCAGCAGTTTATCCGGGACTAGCGGAGGGAATGAGCAGTTCTTC.

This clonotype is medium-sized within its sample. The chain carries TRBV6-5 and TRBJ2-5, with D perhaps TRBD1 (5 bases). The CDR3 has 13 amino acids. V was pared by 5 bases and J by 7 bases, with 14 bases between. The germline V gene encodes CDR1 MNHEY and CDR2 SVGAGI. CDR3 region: CASSRQTPRTQYF. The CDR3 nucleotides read TGTGCCAGCAGTCGACAGACCCCAAGGACCCAGTACTTC.

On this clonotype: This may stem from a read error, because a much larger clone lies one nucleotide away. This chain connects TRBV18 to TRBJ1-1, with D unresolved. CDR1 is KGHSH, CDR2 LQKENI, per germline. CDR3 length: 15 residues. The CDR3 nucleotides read TGTGTCAGCTCACCACCGGCAGGAGCGAACACTGAAGCTTTCTTT. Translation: CVSSPPAGANTEAFF.

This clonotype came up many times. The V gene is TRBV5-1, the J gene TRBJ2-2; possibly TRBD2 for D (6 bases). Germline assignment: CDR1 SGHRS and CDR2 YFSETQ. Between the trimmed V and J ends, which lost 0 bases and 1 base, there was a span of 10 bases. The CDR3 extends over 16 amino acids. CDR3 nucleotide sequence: TGCGCCAGCAGCTTGGCGGGGACTCGGAACACCGGGGAGCTGTTTTTT. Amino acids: CASSLAGTRNTGELFF.

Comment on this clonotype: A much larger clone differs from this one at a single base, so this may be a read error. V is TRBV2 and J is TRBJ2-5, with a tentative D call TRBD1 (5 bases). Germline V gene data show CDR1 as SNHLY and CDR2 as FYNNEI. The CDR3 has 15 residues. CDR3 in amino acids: CAGSEITGYQETQYF. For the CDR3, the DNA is TGTGCCGGCAGTGAAATAACAGGCTACCAAGAGACCCAGTACTTC.

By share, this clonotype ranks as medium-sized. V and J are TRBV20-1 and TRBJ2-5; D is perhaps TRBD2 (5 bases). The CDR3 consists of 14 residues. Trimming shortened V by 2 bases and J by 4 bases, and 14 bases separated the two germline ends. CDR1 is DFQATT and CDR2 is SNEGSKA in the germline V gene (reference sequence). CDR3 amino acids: CSARPIARGETQYF. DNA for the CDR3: TGCAGTGCTAGACCTATAGCGAGAGGAGAGACCCAGTACTTC.